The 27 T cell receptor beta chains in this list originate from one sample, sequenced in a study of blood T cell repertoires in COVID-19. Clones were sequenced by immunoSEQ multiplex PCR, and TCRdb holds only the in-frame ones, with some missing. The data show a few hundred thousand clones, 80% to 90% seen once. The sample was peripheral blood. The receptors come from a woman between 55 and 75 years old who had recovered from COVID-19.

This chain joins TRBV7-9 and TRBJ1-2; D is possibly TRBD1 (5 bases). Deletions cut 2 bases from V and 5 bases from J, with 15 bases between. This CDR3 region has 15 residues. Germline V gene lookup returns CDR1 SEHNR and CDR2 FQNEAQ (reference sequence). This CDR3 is CASSLMQGREYGYTF. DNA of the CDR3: TGTGCCAGCAGCTTAATGCAGGGAAGAGAGTATGGCTACACCTTC.

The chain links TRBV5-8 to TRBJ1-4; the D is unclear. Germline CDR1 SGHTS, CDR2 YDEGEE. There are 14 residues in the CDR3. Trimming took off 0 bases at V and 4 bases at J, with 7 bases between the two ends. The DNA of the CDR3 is TGTGCCAGCAGCTTGGGAGGCCATAATGAAAAACTGTTTTTT. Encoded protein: CASSLGGHNEKLFF.

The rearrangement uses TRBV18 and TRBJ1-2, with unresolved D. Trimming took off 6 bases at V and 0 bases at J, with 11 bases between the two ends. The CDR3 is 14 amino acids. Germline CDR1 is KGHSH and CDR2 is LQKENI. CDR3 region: CASSPTAPNYGYTF. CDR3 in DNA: TGTGCCAGCTCTCCCACAGCTCCTAACTATGGCTACACCTTC.

The CDR3 bases are TGTGCCAGCAGCTTAGACCAGGGAAACACTGAAGCTTTCTTT. Protein sequence: CASSLDQGNTEAFF. The chain links TRBV7-6 to TRBJ1-1; D might be TRBD1 (5 bases). This CDR3 is built from 14 residues. CDR1 and CDR2 (germline): SGHVS, FNYEAQ. V dropped 1 base and J dropped 2 bases, with 8 bases sitting between them.

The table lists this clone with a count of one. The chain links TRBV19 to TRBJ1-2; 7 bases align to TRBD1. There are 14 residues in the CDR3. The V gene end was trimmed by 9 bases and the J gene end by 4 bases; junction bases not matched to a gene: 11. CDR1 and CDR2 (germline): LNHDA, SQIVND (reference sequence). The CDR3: CASTLDRDGYGYTF. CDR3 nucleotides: TGTGCCAGCACTCTCGACAGGGATGGCTATGGCTACACCTTC.

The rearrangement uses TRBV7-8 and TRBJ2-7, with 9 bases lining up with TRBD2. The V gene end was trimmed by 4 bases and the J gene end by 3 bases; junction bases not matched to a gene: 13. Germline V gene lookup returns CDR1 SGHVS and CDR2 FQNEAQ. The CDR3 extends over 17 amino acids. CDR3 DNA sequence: TGTGCCAGCAGCTCCCCCGGAATAGCGGGGGCCGGCTACGAGCAGTACTTC. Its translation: CASSSPGIAGAGYEQYF.

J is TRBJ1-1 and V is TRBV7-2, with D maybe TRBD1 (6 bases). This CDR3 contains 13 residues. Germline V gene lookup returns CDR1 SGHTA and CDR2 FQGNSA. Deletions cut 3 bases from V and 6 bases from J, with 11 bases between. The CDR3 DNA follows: TGTGCCAGCAGCTTCGGCGGGGGCGCTGAAGCTTTCTTT. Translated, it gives CASSFGGGAEAFF.

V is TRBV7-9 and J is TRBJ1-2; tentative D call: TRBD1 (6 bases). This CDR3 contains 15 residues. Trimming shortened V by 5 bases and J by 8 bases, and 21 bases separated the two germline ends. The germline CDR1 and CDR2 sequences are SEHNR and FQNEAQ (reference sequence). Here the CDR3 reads CASSQRGKRRGGYTF. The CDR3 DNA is TGTGCCAGCAGCCAAAGGGGGAAACGGAGAGGCGGCTACACCTTC.

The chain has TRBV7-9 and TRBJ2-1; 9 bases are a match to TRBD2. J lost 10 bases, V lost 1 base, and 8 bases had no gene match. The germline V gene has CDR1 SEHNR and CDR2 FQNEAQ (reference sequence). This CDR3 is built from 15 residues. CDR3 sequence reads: CASSLVGGGAYEQFF. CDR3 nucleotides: TGTGCCAGCAGCTTAGTAGGCGGGGGGGCTTACGAGCAGTTCTTC.

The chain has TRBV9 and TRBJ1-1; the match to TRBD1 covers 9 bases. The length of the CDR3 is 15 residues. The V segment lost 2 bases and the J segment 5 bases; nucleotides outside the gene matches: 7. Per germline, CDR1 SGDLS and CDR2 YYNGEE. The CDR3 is CASSVSGTGITEAFF. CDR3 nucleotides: TGTGCCAGCAGCGTCTCCGGGACAGGGATAACTGAAGCTTTCTTT.

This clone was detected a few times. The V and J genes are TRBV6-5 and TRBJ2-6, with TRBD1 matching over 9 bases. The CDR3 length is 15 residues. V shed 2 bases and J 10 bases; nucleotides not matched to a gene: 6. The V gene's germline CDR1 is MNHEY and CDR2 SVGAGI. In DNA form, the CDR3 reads TGTGCCAGCAGTTACACCCTGACAGGGGGGAACGTCCTGACTTTC. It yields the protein CASSYTLTGGNVLTF.

CDR3 sequence reads: CASSESWDSSGYTF. CDR3 DNA: TGTGCCAGCAGTGAAAGCTGGGACAGCTCTGGCTACACCTTC. V and J are TRBV25-1 and TRBJ1-2; 7 bases line up with TRBD1. CDR1 is MGHDK and CDR2 is SYGVNS in the germline V gene. Trimming cost V 2 bases and J 7 bases; bases outside gene matches: 7. The CDR3 extends over 14 amino acids.

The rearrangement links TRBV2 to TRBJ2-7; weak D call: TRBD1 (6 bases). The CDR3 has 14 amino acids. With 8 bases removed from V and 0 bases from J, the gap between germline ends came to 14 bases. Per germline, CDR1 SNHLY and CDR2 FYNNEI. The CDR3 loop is CASDSGQSSYEQYF. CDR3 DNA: TGTGCCAGCGACTCAGGACAGAGCTCCTACGAGCAGTACTTC.

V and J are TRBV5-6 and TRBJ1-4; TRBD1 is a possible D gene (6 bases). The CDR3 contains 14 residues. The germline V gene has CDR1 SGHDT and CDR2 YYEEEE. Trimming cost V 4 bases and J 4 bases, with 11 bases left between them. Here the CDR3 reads CASSMGQLNEKLFF. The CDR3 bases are TGTGCCAGCAGCATGGGACAACTTAATGAAAAACTGTTTTTT.

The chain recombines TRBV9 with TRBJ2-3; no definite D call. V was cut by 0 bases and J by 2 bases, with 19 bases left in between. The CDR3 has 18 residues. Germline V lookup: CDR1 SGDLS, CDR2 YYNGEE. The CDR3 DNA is TGTGCCAGCAGCGTAGTTGGTGGCAGGCCCTCCTTCACAGATACGCAGTATTTT. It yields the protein CASSVVGGRPSFTDTQYF.

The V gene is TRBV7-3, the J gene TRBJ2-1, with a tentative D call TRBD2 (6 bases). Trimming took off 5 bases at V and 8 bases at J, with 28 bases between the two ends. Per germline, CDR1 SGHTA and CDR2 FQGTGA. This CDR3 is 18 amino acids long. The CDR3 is CASSRLKELAQAWDEQFF. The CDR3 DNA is TGTGCCAGCAGCCGACTCAAAGAACTAGCTCAAGCTTGGGATGAGCAGTTCTTC.

CDR3 residues: CSAVKSSGNTIYF. The DNA for the CDR3 is TGCAGCGCAGTCAAGAGCTCTGGAAACACCATATATTTT. This sequence joins TRBV29-1 and TRBJ1-3; D remains unclear. The germline V gene encodes CDR1 SQVTM and CDR2 ANQGSEA. This CDR3 spans 13 amino acids. V was cut by 7 bases and J by 0 bases, with 10 bases left in between. The whole variable domain, filled in from reference TRBV29-1 and TRBJ1-3, reads SAVISQKPSRDICQRGTSLTIQCQVDSQVTMMFWYRQQPGQSLTLIATANQGSEATYESGFVIDKFPISRPNLTFSTLTVSNMSPEDSSIYLCSAVKSSGNTIYFGEGSWLTVV.

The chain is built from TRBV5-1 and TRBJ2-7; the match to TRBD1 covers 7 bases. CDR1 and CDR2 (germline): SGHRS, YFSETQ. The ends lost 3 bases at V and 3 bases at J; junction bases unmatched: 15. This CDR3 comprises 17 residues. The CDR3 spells CASSSDLGTALRYEQYF. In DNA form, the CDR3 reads TGCGCCAGCAGCTCTGACCTCGGGACAGCCTTACGCTACGAGCAGTACTTC. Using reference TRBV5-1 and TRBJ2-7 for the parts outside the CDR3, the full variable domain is KAGVTQTPRYLIKTRGQQVTLSCSPISGHRSVSWYQQTPGQGLQFLFEYFSETQRNKGNFPGRFSGRQFSNSRSEMNVSTLELGDSALYLCASSSDLGTALRYEQYFGPGTRLTVT.

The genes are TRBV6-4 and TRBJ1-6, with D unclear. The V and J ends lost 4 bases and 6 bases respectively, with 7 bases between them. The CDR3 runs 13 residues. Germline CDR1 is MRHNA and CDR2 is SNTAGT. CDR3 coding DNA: TGTGCCAGCAGTGTTCGGGGTAATTCACCCCTCCACTTT. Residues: CASSVRGNSPLHF.

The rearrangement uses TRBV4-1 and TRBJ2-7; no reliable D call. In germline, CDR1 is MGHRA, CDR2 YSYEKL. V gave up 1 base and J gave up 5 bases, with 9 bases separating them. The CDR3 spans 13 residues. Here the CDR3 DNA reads TGCGCCAGCAGCCAAGTATCCCGGGACGAGCAGTACTTC. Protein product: CASSQVSRDEQYF.

The CDR3 DNA is TGCGCCAGCAGCCAAAGCGGGGGTGAAGCTTTCTTT. Its protein is CASSQSGGEAFF. The chain joins TRBV4-3 to TRBJ1-1; D is possibly TRBD1 (5 bases). The CDR3 sequence is 12 residues long. Looked up from germline, CDR1 is LGHNA and CDR2 is YSLEER. The germline V and J ends were trimmed by 2 bases and 7 bases, with 8 bases remaining between them.

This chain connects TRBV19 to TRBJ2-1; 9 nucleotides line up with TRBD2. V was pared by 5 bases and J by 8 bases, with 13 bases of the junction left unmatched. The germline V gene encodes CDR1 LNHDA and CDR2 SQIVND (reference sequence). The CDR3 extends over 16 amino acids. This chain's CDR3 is CASSLAGTEIRDEQFF. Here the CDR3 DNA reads TGTGCCAGTAGTCTAGCGGGGACTGAGATAAGGGATGAGCAGTTCTTC. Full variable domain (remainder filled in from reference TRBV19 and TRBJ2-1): DGGITQSPKYLFRKEGQNVTLSCEQNLNHDAMYWYRQDPGQGLRLIYYSQIVNDFQKGDIAEGYSVSREKKESFPLTVTSAQKNPTAFYLCASSLAGTEIRDEQFFGPGTRLTVL.

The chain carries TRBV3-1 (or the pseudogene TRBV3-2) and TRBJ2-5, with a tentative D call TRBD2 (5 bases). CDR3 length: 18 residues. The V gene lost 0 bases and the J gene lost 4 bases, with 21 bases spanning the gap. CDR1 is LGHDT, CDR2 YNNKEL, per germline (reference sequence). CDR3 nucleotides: TGTGCCAGCAGCCAAGATGGGCACGGACTCCTCCGGGGAGAGACCCAGTACTTC. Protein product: CASSQDGHGLLRGETQYF.

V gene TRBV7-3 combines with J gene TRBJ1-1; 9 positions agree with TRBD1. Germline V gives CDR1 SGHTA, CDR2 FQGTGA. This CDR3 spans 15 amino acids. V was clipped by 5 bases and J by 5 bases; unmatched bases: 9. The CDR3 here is CASSATGGLGTEAFF. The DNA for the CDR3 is TGTGCCAGCAGCGCCACAGGGGGCCTCGGGACTGAAGCTTTCTTT.

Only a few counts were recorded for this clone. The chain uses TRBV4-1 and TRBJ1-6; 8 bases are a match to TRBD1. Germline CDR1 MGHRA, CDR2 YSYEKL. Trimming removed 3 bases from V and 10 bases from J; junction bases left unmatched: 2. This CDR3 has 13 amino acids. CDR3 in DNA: TGCGCCAGCAGCCAGACAGGGGTATCACCCCTCCACTTT. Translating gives CASSQTGVSPLHF.

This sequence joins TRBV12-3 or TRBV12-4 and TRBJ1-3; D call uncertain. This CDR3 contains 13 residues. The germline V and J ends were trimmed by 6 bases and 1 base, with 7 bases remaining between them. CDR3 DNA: TGTGCCAGCAGCCTAGAATCTGGAAACACCATATATTTT. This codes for CASSLESGNTIYF.

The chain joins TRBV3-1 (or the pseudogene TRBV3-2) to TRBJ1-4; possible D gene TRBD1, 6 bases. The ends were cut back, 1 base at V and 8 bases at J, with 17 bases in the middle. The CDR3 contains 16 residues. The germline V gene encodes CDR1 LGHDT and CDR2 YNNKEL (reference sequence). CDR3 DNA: TGTGCCAGCAGCCAAGGTTCAGGGGCAGGGCGGGAAAAACTGTTTTTT. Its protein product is CASSQGSGAGREKLFF.